The 26 T cell receptor beta chains given below trace back to one sample, sequenced in a study of PD-1 and CTLA-4 blockade in melanoma. Assay used: immunoSEQ multiplex PCR; TCRdb lists only in-frame clones, some missing. The sample has under 40,000 clones, approximately 90% seen once. The sequencing used CD8+ T cells from peripheral blood, collected from a patient given anti-PD-1 treatment. Every receptor here comes from a human donor with melanoma.

The V call is TRBV27, the J call TRBJ2-3; 9 nucleotides match TRBD2. V gave up 1 base and J gave up 2 bases; unmatched junction bases: 4. This CDR3 is built from 16 residues. Germline V gives CDR1 MNHEY, CDR2 SMNVEV (reference sequence). This chain's CDR3 is CASSLLSGGNTDTQYF. The CDR3 nucleotides read TGTGCCAGCAGTTTATTGAGCGGGGGGAACACAGATACGCAGTATTTT.

This chain connects TRBV6-5 to TRBJ1-1; D is undetermined. V dropped 2 bases and J dropped 1 base, with 5 bases sitting between them. Germline assignment: CDR1 MNHEY and CDR2 SVGAGI. This CDR3 contains 13 residues. CDR3 sequence: CASSYLGNTEAFF. The CDR3 DNA sequence: TGTGCCAGCAGTTACCTGGGGAACACTGAAGCTTTCTTT.

The V call is TRBV5-4, the J call TRBJ1-3, with TRBD1 identical over 8 bases. V shed 7 bases, J shed 2 bases, and the junction held 17 bases outside the gene matches. Germline loops: CDR1 SGHNT, CDR2 YYREEE (reference sequence). The CDR3 has 18 amino acids. The CDR3 DNA reads TGTGCCAGCTGGGTGGGTGACAGGGGCAGGAATCCTGGAAACACCATATATTTT. Translating gives CASWVGDRGRNPGNTIYF.

J is TRBJ2-3 and V is TRBV14; D not resolved. Germline-derived CDR1 and CDR2 are SGHDN and FVKESK. V was shortened by 4 bases and J by 2 bases, with 7 bases between the two germline ends. The CDR3 has 13 amino acids. CDR3 region: CASSPLPTDTQYF. The CDR3 bases are TGTGCCAGCAGCCCACTGCCCACAGATACGCAGTATTTT.

The chain couples TRBV6-2 or TRBV6-3 to TRBJ2-5; 7 bases map to TRBD2. The CDR3 totals 14 residues. V trimming: 5 bases; J trimming: 5 bases; junction bases outside the gene matches: 8. Germline V CDR1 and CDR2: MNHEY, SVGEGT. The CDR3 DNA reads as TGTGCCAGCAGTCCCTTCGGGGGAGGGGAGACCCAGTACTTC. The encoded protein is CASSPFGGGETQYF.

The chain carries TRBV28 and TRBJ2-7, with 8 bases that match TRBD1. This CDR3 contains 14 residues. V lost 5 bases and J lost 6; bases outside the gene matches: 9. Looked up from germline, CDR1 is MDHEN and CDR2 is SYDVKM. For the CDR3, the DNA is TGTGCCAGCAGTATCCCCTCTACAGGGGGCGAGCAGTACTTC. Its translation is CASSIPSTGGEQYF.

This chain links TRBV11-3 with TRBJ2-7; D is unclear. Germline CDR1 reads SGHNT; CDR2 reads YENEEA. The V gene lost 4 bases and the J gene lost 4 bases, with 11 bases spanning the gap. The CDR3 consists of 13 residues. This CDR3 is CASSYGPGYEQYF. The CDR3 bases are TGTGCCAGCAGCTACGGGCCGGGTTACGAGCAGTACTTC.

The CDR3 coding sequence is TGTGCCAGCAGCTTTAGCAAGCGGGGGAACCAAGAGACCCAGTACTTC. It encodes CASSFSKRGNQETQYF. The chain is built from TRBV7-9 and TRBJ2-5; 8 nucleotides match TRBD2. The trim removed 3 bases at V and 0 bases at J, leaving 6 bases unmatched. The CDR3 is 16 residues long. Germline lookup yields CDR1 SEHNR and CDR2 FQNEAQ (reference sequence).

This chain connects TRBV9 to TRBJ1-2; no firm D call. CDR3 length: 11 residues. Germline V gene sequence: CDR1 SGDLS, CDR2 YYNGEE. V lost 3 bases and J 0 bases, leaving 0 bases between the germline ends. CDR3 protein: CASSANYGYTF. CDR3 nucleotides: TGTGCCAGCAGCGCTAACTATGGCTACACCTTC.

This clone was observed a few times. The rearrangement uses TRBV27 and TRBJ2-7, with 10 bases identical to TRBD2. The CDR3 consists of 17 residues. With 5 bases clipped from V and 0 bases from J, the junction kept 10 bases outside the gene matches. From germline, CDR1 is MNHEY and CDR2 SMNVEV (reference sequence). This CDR3 is CASSKLLTSGASYEQYF. The CDR3 DNA is TGTGCCAGCAGTAAATTACTTACTAGCGGGGCCTCCTACGAGCAGTACTTC.

The V and J genes are TRBV4-2 and TRBJ1-1, with no clear D. CDR3 length: 15 amino acids. The V gene's germline CDR1 is LGHNA and CDR2 YNFKEQ. V lost 0 bases, J lost 1 base, and 9 bases lay in between. The CDR3 loop reads CASSQDPGENTEAFF. The DNA for the CDR3 is TGTGCCAGCAGCCAAGATCCCGGAGAGAACACTGAAGCTTTCTTT.

The gene calls are TRBV9 and TRBJ2-2; D unclear. V was pared by 2 bases and J by 7 bases, with 6 bases between. The CDR3 totals 12 residues. Germline CDR1 SGDLS, CDR2 YYNGEE. The CDR3 region has the DNA TGTGCCAGCAGCGTTATAGGCGGGGAGCTGTTTTTT. It codes for CASSVIGGELFF. Full variable domain (rest looked up from reference TRBV9 and TRBJ2-2): DSGVTQTPKHLITATGQRVTLRCSPRSGDLSVYWYQQSLDQGLQFLIQYYNGEERAKGNILERFSAQQFPDLHSELNLSSLELGDSALYFCASSVIGGELFFGEGSRLTVL.

The V call is TRBV6-5, the J call TRBJ1-2, with D perhaps matching TRBD1 (6 bases). V lost 0 bases, J lost 6 bases, and 11 bases lay in between. CDR3 length: 14 amino acids. Germline V gives CDR1 MNHEY, CDR2 SVGAGI. The CDR3 DNA reads TGTGCCAGCAGTTACTCAGGGGGTGATAATGGCTACACCTTC. It is translated as CASSYSGGDNGYTF.

The V gene is TRBV11-2, the J gene TRBJ1-2, with 7 bases fitting TRBD1. The junction had 7 bases not matched to a gene; V was cut back by 1 base and J by 5 bases. Germline CDR1 is SGHAT and CDR2 is FQNNGV. This CDR3 has 15 residues. The CDR3 protein is CASSLGQGDPYGYTF. The CDR3 DNA follows: TGTGCCAGCAGCTTAGGCCAGGGGGATCCGTATGGCTACACCTTC.

The chain is built from TRBV6-2 or TRBV6-3 and TRBJ2-7; possible D gene TRBD1, 6 bases. V was trimmed by 4 bases and J by 2 bases, leaving 9 bases between them. This CDR3 comprises 13 residues. CDR1 is MNHEY and CDR2 is SVGEGT in the germline V gene. The CDR3 DNA is TGTGCCAGCAGTTGGACAGAGGCCTACGAGCAGTACTTC. This sequence encodes CASSWTEAYEQYF.

The V and J genes are TRBV6-1 and TRBJ1-1, with D perhaps TRBD1 (6 bases). V was trimmed by 2 bases and J by 1 base, leaving 11 bases between them. Germline V CDR1 and CDR2: MNHNS, SASEGT. This CDR3 is built from 15 residues. This chain's CDR3 is CASSESGGPNTEAFF. In DNA, the CDR3 is TGTGCCAGCAGTGAATCGGGGGGGCCGAACACTGAAGCTTTCTTT.

The gene calls are TRBV9 and TRBJ2-7, with 11 bases identical to TRBD2. With V trimmed by 3 bases and J by 3 bases, 2 bases remained unmatched. Germline loops: CDR1 SGDLS, CDR2 YYNGEE. The CDR3 totals 14 residues. CDR3 sequence (DNA): TGTGCCAGCAGCGCGGGGACTAGCGGCTACGAGCAGTACTTC. Amino acids: CASSAGTSGYEQYF.

The chain joins TRBV27 to TRBJ2-3; 10 bases line up with TRBD2. V shed 3 bases, J shed 0 bases, and the junction held 6 bases outside the gene matches. The germline V gene has CDR1 MNHEY and CDR2 SMNVEV (reference sequence). The CDR3 spans 17 residues. The CDR3 sequence: CASSLWGLAQSTDTQYF. The CDR3 DNA follows: TGTGCCAGCAGTTTGTGGGGACTAGCGCAAAGCACAGATACGCAGTATTTT.

The rearrangement links TRBV5-6 to TRBJ2-7, with 7 bases fitting TRBD1. The CDR3 length is 14 residues. Germline V gene lookup returns CDR1 SGHDT and CDR2 YYEEEE. The junction had 6 bases not matched to a gene; V was cut back by 4 bases and J by 2 bases. CDR3 DNA: TGTGCCAGCAGCCGGTTAGGGACAGCCTACGAGCAGTACTTC. Protein: CASSRLGTAYEQYF.

The chain is built from TRBV4-3 and TRBJ2-1; 8 bases line up with TRBD2. V lost 3 bases to trimming and J lost 3 bases; unmatched junction nucleotides: 7. CDR3 length: 16 amino acids. Germline lookup yields CDR1 LGHNA and CDR2 YSLEER. CDR3 coding DNA: TGCGCCAGCAGCCAGCTTACGGCGGGGGGCTACAATGAGCAGTTCTTC. It yields the protein CASSQLTAGGYNEQFF.

A single count supports this clone. This sequence joins TRBV5-6 and TRBJ1-2; perhaps TRBD1 as D (5 bases). The CDR3 consists of 15 residues. Trimming took off 4 bases at V and 5 bases at J, with 18 bases between the two ends. Germline V lookup: CDR1 SGHDT, CDR2 YYEEEE. The CDR3 nucleotides read TGTGCCAGCAGCCGGGAGGCGGGGCGAGTTTATGGCTACACCTTC. Translating it yields CASSREAGRVYGYTF.

V is TRBV5-4 and J is TRBJ1-4, with 8 bases identical to TRBD1. Looked up from germline, CDR1 is SGHNT and CDR2 is YYREEE (reference sequence). CDR3 size: 16 residues. After removal of 4 bases from V and 7 bases from J, the junction contained 12 bases not matched to a gene. The DNA of the CDR3 is TGTGCCAGCAGCATACTCCCAGGGGGCGGTTTTGAAAAACTGTTTTTT. It translates to CASSILPGGGFEKLFF.

This rearrangement joins TRBV13 to TRBJ2-2; D unresolved. V was shortened by 0 bases and J by 4 bases, with 9 bases between the two germline ends. Germline values: CDR1 PRHDT, CDR2 FYEKMQ (reference sequence). The CDR3 is made up of 15 amino acids. The CDR3 DNA reads TGTGCCAGCAGCTTAGGGGGTTATAGCACCGGGGAGCTGTTTTTT. Translated: CASSLGGYSTGELFF.

The V gene is TRBV6-1, the J gene TRBJ2-1; 7 nucleotides match TRBD2. The CDR3 has 14 amino acids. Germline values: CDR1 MNHNS, CDR2 SASEGT. The trim removed 3 bases at V and 4 bases at J, leaving 3 bases unmatched. The DNA of the CDR3 is TGTGCCAGCAGTGAGCGGGGGTTTTACAATGAGCAGTTCTTC. Residues: CASSERGFYNEQFF.

The chain couples TRBV7-9 to TRBJ2-7; the match to TRBD2 covers 9 bases. V trimming: 1 base; J trimming: 3 bases; junction bases outside the gene matches: 4. Germline CDR1 SEHNR, CDR2 FQNEAQ (reference sequence). The CDR3 sequence is 15 residues long. CDR3 loop: CASSLGSGGSYEQYF. DNA for the CDR3: TGTGCCAGCAGCTTAGGGAGCGGGGGGAGCTACGAGCAGTACTTC.

V usage is TRBV18 and J usage is TRBJ1-1; no firm D call. Looked up from germline, CDR1 is KGHSH and CDR2 is LQKENI. V was trimmed by 3 bases and J by 4 bases, leaving 9 bases between them. The CDR3 loop spans 13 amino acids. This CDR3 reads CASSPPGGTEAFF. The DNA of the CDR3 is TGTGCCAGCTCACCTCCAGGAGGCACTGAAGCTTTCTTT.